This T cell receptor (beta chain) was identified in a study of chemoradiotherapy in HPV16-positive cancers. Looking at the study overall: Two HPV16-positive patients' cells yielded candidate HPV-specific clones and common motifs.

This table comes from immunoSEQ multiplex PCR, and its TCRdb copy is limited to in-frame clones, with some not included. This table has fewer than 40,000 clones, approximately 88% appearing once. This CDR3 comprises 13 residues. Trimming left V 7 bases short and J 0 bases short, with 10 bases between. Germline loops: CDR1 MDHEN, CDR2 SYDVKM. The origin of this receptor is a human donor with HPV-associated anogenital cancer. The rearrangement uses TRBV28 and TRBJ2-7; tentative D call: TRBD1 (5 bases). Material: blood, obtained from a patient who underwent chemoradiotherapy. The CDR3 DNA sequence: TGTGCCAGCAATTCGGACAACTCCTACGAGCAGTACTTC. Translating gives CASNSDNSYEQYF.